The present T cell receptor beta chain was sequenced within a study of cytomegalovirus exposure and HLA in healthy donors. Points from the study as a whole: Reports credit the classifier with highly specific, highly sensitive diagnosis of cytomegalovirus status. Association of a missense DCLRE1C variant with TCR beta V- and J-gene trimming was reported in a later analysis. According to an earlier analysis, most TCR beta V segments yielded productive rearrangements about 87% or about 30% of the time.

In the case of this clone: What it binds is unknown.

The PCR used 60 Vbeta and 13 Jbeta primers. Methods used by the authors: In a later analysis, tens of millions of unique TCR beta chains included roughly 11 million shared by two or more donors. The protocol was immunoSEQ multiplex PCR, while the TCRdb copy is restricted to in-frame clones and leaves out a portion. The V and J calls and clone size were taken over from that table, and D and trimming were inferred from the DNA. The sample yields tens of thousands of clones, roughly 75% seen once. Sequenced: PBMCs. This sequence was found in a woman between 25 and 40 years old in good health and CMV-seronegative.

This chain's CDR3 is CASSPTDSSYEQYF. CDR3 DNA sequence: TGTGCCAGCAGCCCCACAGATTCCTCCTACGAGCAGTACTTC. J is TRBJ2-7 and V is TRBV7-9, with D uncertain. The germline gives CDR1 SEHNR, CDR2 FQNEAQ (reference sequence). V was cut by 5 bases and J by 0 bases, with 11 bases left in between. The CDR3 totals 14 residues.